These 12 T cell receptor beta chains were sequenced from one sample in a study of T cells in women clearing cervical HPV infection. Profiling relied on immunoSEQ multiplex PCR, and the TCRdb table lists in-frame clones only, not all of them. The sample yields about 48,000 clones, of which the top ten take up around 1.5%. Specimen: blood buffy coat. These receptors were obtained from a woman aged 18 to 75 with a cervical HPV16 infection that either progressed to CIN3+ or cleared (not recorded which).

In the case of this clone: The read ends 3 residues early relative to the CDR3; the germline J gene fills the gap. The chain joins TRBV5-5 to TRBJ2-7, with 8 nucleotides matching TRBD1. CDR3 size: 15 residues. The J segment lost 0 bases and the V segment lost 3 bases, leaving 5 bases of the junction unmatched. Germline V lookup: CDR1 SGHKS, CDR2 YYEKEE (reference sequence). Incomplete CDR3 DNA: TGTGCCAGCAGCTCCCCGGGACAGGTCTCCTACGAG. Translated: CASSSPGQVSYE. The full CDR3 is CASSSPGQVSYEQYF.

As to this clone: The read gets to within 3 residues of the CDR3 end, and the germline J gene fills in the rest. J is TRBJ2-7 and V is TRBV6-2 or TRBV6-3; D unclear. V lost 4 bases and J lost 0, with 13 bases in between. The CDR3 extends over 15 amino acids. Germline CDR1 reads MNHEY; CDR2 reads SVGEGT. The sequenced CDR3 bases are TGTGCCAGCAGTTCCCCCGGGTCTTCCTCCTACGAG. Translation: CASSSPGSSSYE. The full CDR3 protein is CASSSPGSSSYEQYF.

Concerning this clone: Read sequence stops 3 residues before the CDR3 end, and the germline J gene provides the missing end. This chain joins TRBV19 and TRBJ1-5; TRBD1 agrees at 8 bases. The CDR3 loop spans 15 amino acids. V shed 5 bases, J shed 6 bases, and the junction held 9 bases outside the gene matches. Germline V gene lookup returns CDR1 LNHDA and CDR2 SQIVND (reference sequence). The sequenced CDR3 bases are TGTGCCAGTAGTGCTACGACAGGGGAGGGTCAGCCC. Protein product: CASSATTGEGQP. The complete CDR3 protein is CASSATTGEGQPQHF.

As to this clone: Sequencing ends 3 residues short of the CDR3 end; the germline J gene provides the rest. The V call is TRBV28, the J call TRBJ1-2, with TRBD1 matching 7 bases. Germline lookup yields CDR1 MDHEN and CDR2 SYDVKM. J lost 5 bases, V lost 3 bases, and 9 bases had no gene match. The CDR3 has 15 residues. CDR3 DNA (partial): TGTGCCAGCAGTTTTCCGTCGGGGACAGATTATGGC. It is translated as CASSFPSGTDYG. The complete CDR3 sequence is CASSFPSGTDYGYTF.

CDR3 bases read: TGTGCCAGCAGTTATAGCCTAAAAGAGACC. It encodes CASSYSLKET. The whole CDR3 sequence is CASSYSLKETQYF. This chain joins TRBV27 and TRBJ2-5; no firm D call. From the germline J gene comes the end of the CDR3, since the read stops 3 residues before it. The germline CDR1 and CDR2 sequences are MNHEY and SMNVEV (reference sequence). Trimming took off 4 bases at V and 3 bases at J, with 9 bases between the two ends. The CDR3 has 13 residues.

A remark on this clone: Sequencing ends 3 residues short of the CDR3 end; the germline J gene provides the rest. The chain recombines TRBV5-1 with TRBJ2-7; maybe TRBD1 (7 bases). Trimming pared 1 base from V and 1 base from J, leaving 9 bases between. Germline CDR1 and CDR2: SGHRS and YFSETQ. This CDR3 contains 14 residues. The CDR3 DNA, read in part, is TGCGCCAGCAGCTTGTCAGGGGGGTCCTACGAG. Translated: CASSLSGGSYE. Given in full, the CDR3 is CASSLSGGSYEQYF.

Remarks on this clone: The read finishes 3 residues shy of the CDR3 end, and the germline J gene is used to complete it. The chain is built from TRBV4-1 and TRBJ2-2; D is unclear. V dropped 0 bases and J dropped 7 bases, with 12 bases sitting between them. CDR3 length equals 15 residues. CDR1 is MGHRA, CDR2 YSYEKL, per germline. This CDR3 is CASSQETFFNGELFF. CDR3 DNA, as far as it was read: TGCGCCAGCAGCCAAGAAACATTTTTTAACGGGGAG.

Worth noting for this clone: The missing CDR3 end, 3 residues past where the read stops, is filled in from the germline J gene. The chain is built from TRBV7-9 and TRBJ2-1; D unclear. From germline, CDR1 is SEHNR and CDR2 FQNEAQ (reference sequence). Trimming took 8 bases from V and 8 from J, leaving 13 bases between them. The CDR3 consists of 12 residues. The part of the CDR3 DNA that was read is TGTGCCAGCGGTCAGACGACATATGAG. Translated: CASGQTTYE. The entire CDR3 protein is CASGQTTYEQFF.

About this clone itself: Coverage ceases 3 residues before the CDR3 finishes, and the germline J gene fills in the end. The gene calls are TRBV5-4 and TRBJ1-5; D may be TRBD1 (6 bases). Trimming pared 2 bases from V and 5 bases from J, leaving 11 bases between. Germline V gene sequence: CDR1 SGHNT, CDR2 YYREEE (reference sequence). The CDR3 consists of 14 residues. The CDR3 loop is CASSLQGRDQPQHF. CDR3 DNA (partial): TGTGCCAGCAGCTTACAGGGAAGAGATCAGCCC.

For this clone: The read ends 3 residues shy of where the CDR3 ends; the end is completed using the germline J gene. The genes are TRBV20-1 and TRBJ2-7; 7 bases align to TRBD1. Trimming removed 4 bases from V and 3 bases from J; junction bases left unmatched: 3. Germline CDR1 is DFQATT and CDR2 is SNEGSKA (reference sequence). The CDR3 runs 12 residues. CDR3 DNA, as far as it was read: TGCAGTGCTACCCGGACAGGCTACGAG. Translated: CSATRTGYE. The whole CDR3 region reads CSATRTGYEQYF.

The part of the CDR3 DNA that was read is TGTGCCAGTAGTCCGGGACAGGGGCACCAGACC. It is translated as CASSPGQGHQT. The complete CDR3 reads CASSPGQGHQTQYF. The genes are TRBV19 and TRBJ2-5, with TRBD1 identical over 10 bases. The read ends 3 residues before the CDR3 terminus; that terminus is restored from the germline J gene. Germline lookup yields CDR1 LNHDA and CDR2 SQIVND (reference sequence). Unmatched junction bases numbered 6, after V lost 5 bases and J lost 6 bases. This CDR3 has 14 amino acids.

About this clone: The read ends 3 residues shy of where the CDR3 ends; the end is completed using the germline J gene. The V gene is TRBV7-2, the J gene TRBJ2-3; 7 nucleotides line up with TRBD2. The germline V gene has CDR1 SGHTA and CDR2 FQGNSA. The CDR3 extends over 12 amino acids. The chain's CDR3 is CASSASGKAQYF. Incomplete CDR3 DNA: TGTGCCAGCAGCGCAAGCGGGAAGGCG.